This T cell receptor (beta chain) was found in a study of response to subunit inactivated influenza vaccine. TCRdb re-analysed the RT-PCR reads in MiXCR, keeping a single row per CDR3 protein. The table records about 700,000 distinct CDR3 sequences, approximately 14% of them present only once. Germline V gene sequence: CDR1 SGHRS, CDR2 YFSETQ. The CDR3 sequence is 13 residues long. Trimming pared 1 base from V and 8 bases from J, leaving 12 bases between. This clonotype came up a few times. The chain combines TRBV5-1 with TRBJ1-1; possibly TRBD1 for D (5 bases). The sample here was PBMCs from blood, taken about 12 days after vaccination. The source of this sequence is a man in his fifties who received an inactivated influenza vaccine. CDR3 DNA: TGCGCCAGCAGCTTGAACAGGCCCGAAGAAGCTTTCTTT. Translating it yields CASSLNRPEEAFF.